This TCR beta chain is from a study of blood T cell repertoires in COVID-19. Study-level background: Both acute and convalescent COVID-19 samples were obtained from the United States, Italy and Spain. The cDNA or gDNA used as material had been derived from T cells, B-cell-depleted T cells, or PBMCs.

Authors' data handling: Reference gene primer amplification gave nucleated cell count estimates. The table came from immunoSEQ multiplex PCR; TCRdb's copy has only in-frame clones and leaves some out. V and J calls and clone size are given by that table; D and trimming were obtained from the DNA. The table records about 50,000 clones, less than 95% of them present only once. The V gene's germline CDR1 is SNHLY and CDR2 FYNNEI. The CDR3 totals 14 residues. V was pared by 7 bases and J by 3 bases, with 13 bases between. This clonotype originated in a man aged 35 to 55 with acute or convalescent COVID-19. Material: peripheral blood. The chain combines TRBV2 with TRBJ1-5; D unresolved. CDR3: CASTESSLNQPQHF. The CDR3 region has the DNA TGTGCCAGCACCGAAAGTAGTCTCAATCAGCCCCAGCATTTT.